These 7 T cell receptor beta chains originate from one sample sequenced in a study of vaccination effects on CD4 cells after COVID-19. Method: immunoSEQ multiplex PCR; TCRdb's copy keeps in-frame clones and lacks some. The sample consists of 40,000 or so clones, 75% of them appearing once. Their cognate antigens are unknown. Before sequencing, viral peptide pools were used by the ViraFEST assay to expand antigen-specific CD4+ T cells. The culture ran for about 10 days, and then CD4+ T cells were isolated. A PCR test confirmed that the person had SARS-CoV-2 infection between March and December 2020. This specimen was CD4+ T cells from PBMCs cultured with a peptide pool, taken before COVID-19 vaccination. These receptors came from a human donor who had a prior SARS-CoV-2 infection.

The DNA of the CDR3 is TGTGCCAGCAGTTCCCCGGGGGAGACCCAGTACTTC. Residues: CASSSPGETQYF. The chain joins TRBV12-3 or TRBV12-4 to TRBJ2-5; D is possibly TRBD2 (5 bases). Trimming removed 4 bases at V and 5 bases at J, with 8 bases between. CDR3 size: 12 residues.

The gene calls are TRBV7-8 and TRBJ1-1; 7 positions match TRBD1. The CDR3 is 14 amino acids. Per the germline V gene, CDR1 is SGHVS and CDR2 is FQNEAQ. V was pared by 6 bases and J by 5 bases, with 9 bases of the junction left unmatched. CDR3 nucleotides: TGTGCCAGCAGTAGAGGGGGCGCGTGGACTGAAGCTTTCTTT. Translation gives CASSRGGAWTEAFF.

A word on this clone: This same CDR3 is encoded by further DNA sequences in the sample. The V call is TRBV5-1, the J call TRBJ1-4, with D perhaps TRBD1 (6 bases). Trimming left V 4 bases short and J 0 bases short, with 10 bases between. The CDR3 totals 15 residues. CDR1 and CDR2 from the germline V gene are SGHRS and YFSETQ. This CDR3 is CASSPEGATNEKLFF. Written as DNA, the CDR3 is TGCGCCAGCAGCCCGGAGGGGGCAACTAATGAAAAACTGTTTTTT.

CDR3 bases: TGTGCCAGCAGTTACTCTGCGAGCTCCTACAATGAGCAGTTCTTC. Translating gives CASSYSASSYNEQFF. The chain combines TRBV6-5 with TRBJ2-1; no reliable D call. This CDR3 spans 15 amino acids. V shed 0 bases and J shed 0 bases, with 6 bases lying between them. Per germline, CDR1 MNHEY and CDR2 SVGAGI.

V gene TRBV11-3 combines with J gene TRBJ1-1; 11 nucleotides line up with TRBD1. V lost 4 bases to trimming and J lost 2 bases; unmatched junction nucleotides: 9. This CDR3 comprises 17 residues. Germline CDR1 reads SGHNT; CDR2 reads YENEEA. The CDR3 DNA sequence: TGTGCCAGCAGCTACAGGGACAGGGGGTACGATAACACTGAAGCTTTCTTT. Translated: CASSYRDRGYDNTEAFF.

The chain uses TRBV7-8 and TRBJ2-7; D not resolved. Trimming took 5 bases from V and 4 from J, leaving 12 bases between them. The CDR3 has 13 amino acids. From germline, CDR1 is SGHVS and CDR2 FQNEAQ. CDR3 coding DNA: TGTGCCAGCAGCCAACGATTGGTTTACGAGCAGTACTTC. Translated: CASSQRLVYEQYF.

This chain connects TRBV9 to TRBJ1-6; D remains unclear. Germline CDR1 and CDR2: SGDLS and YYNGEE. The germline V and J ends were trimmed by 0 bases and 0 bases, with 7 bases remaining between them. This CDR3 comprises 16 residues. The CDR3 region is CASSVASSSYNSPLHF. CDR3 sequence (DNA): TGTGCCAGCAGCGTAGCTTCGAGCTCCTATAATTCACCCCTCCACTTT.